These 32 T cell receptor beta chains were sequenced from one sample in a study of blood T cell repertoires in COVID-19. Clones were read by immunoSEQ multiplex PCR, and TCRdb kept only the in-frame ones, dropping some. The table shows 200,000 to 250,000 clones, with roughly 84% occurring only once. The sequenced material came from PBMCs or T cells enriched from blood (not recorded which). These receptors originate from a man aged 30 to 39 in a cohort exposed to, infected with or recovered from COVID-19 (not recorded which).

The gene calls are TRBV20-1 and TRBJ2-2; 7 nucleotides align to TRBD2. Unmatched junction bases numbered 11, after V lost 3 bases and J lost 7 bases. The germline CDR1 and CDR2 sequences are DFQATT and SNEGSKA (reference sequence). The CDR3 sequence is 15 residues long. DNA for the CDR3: TGCAGTGCTAGTAAATCTTGGCGGGAGTTCGGGGAGCTGTTTTTT. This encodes CSASKSWREFGELFF.

CDR3 nucleotides: TGTGCCACCAGCCCCCGGGACAGGGGGCTAACCGGGGAGCTGTTTTTT. As protein: CATSPRDRGLTGELFF. This chain connects TRBV24-1 to TRBJ2-2; 12 bases are shared with TRBD1. V lost 7 bases to trimming and J lost 5 bases; unmatched junction nucleotides: 7. This CDR3 region has 16 residues. Germline CDR1 is KGHDR and CDR2 is SFDVKD.

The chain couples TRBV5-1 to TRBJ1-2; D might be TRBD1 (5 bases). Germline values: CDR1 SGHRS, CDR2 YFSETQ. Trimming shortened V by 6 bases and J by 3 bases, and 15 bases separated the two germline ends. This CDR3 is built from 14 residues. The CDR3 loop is CASTDRDWDYGYTF. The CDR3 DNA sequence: TGCGCCAGCACCGATCGGGACTGGGACTATGGCTACACCTTC.

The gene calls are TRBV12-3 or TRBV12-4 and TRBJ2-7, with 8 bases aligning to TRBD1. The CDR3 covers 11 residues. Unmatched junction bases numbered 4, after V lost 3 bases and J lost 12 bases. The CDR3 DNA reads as TGTGCCAGCAGTTTTGGACAGGGTTGGTACTTC. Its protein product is CASSFGQGWYF.

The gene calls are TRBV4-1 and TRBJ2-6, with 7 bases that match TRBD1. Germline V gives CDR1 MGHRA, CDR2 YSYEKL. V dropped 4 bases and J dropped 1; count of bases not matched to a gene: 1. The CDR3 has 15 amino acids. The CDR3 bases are TGCGCCAGCAGCCCCAGGGGGTCTGGGGCCAACGTCCTGACTTTC. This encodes CASSPRGSGANVLTF.

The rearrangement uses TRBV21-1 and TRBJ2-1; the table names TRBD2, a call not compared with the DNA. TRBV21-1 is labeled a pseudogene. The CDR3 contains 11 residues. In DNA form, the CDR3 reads TGTGCCAACGGGGGGGAGAATGAGCAGTTCTTC. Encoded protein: CANGGENEQFF.

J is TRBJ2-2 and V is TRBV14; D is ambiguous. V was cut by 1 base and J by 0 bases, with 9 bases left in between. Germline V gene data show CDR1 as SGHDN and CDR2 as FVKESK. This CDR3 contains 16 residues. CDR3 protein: CASSQGWLANTGELFF. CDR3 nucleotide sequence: TGTGCCAGCAGCCAAGGTTGGCTAGCGAACACCGGGGAGCTGTTTTTT.

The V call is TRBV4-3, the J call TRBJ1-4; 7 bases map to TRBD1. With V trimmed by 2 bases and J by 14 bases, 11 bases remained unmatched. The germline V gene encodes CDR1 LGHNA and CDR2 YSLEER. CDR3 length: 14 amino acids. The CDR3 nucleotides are TGCGCCAGCAGCCAATTCGAGGGGGCCGGTGGGCTGTTTTTT. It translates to CASSQFEGAGGLFF.

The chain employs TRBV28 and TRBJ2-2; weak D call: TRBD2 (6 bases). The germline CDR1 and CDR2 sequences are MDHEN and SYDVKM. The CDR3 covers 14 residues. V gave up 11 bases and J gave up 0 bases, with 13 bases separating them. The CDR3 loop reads CAGGDASNTGELFF. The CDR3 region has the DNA TGTGCCGGCGGGGATGCGTCGAACACCGGGGAGCTGTTTTTT.

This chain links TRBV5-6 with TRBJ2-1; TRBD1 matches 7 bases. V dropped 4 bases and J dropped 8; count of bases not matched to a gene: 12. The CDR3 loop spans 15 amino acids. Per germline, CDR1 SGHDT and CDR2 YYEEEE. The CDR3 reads CASSRPGGVADEQFF. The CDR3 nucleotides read TGTGCCAGCAGCCGCCCAGGGGGAGTGGCCGATGAGCAGTTCTTC.

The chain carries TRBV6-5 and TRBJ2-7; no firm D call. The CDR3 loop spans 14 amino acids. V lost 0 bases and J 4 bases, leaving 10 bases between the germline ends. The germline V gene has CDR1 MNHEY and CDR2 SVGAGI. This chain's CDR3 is CASSYSNTVYEQYF. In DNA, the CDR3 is TGTGCCAGCAGTTACTCTAATACAGTTTACGAGCAGTACTTC.

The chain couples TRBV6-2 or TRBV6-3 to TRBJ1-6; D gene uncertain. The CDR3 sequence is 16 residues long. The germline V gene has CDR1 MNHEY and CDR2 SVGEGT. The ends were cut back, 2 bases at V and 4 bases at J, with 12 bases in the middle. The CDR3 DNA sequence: TGTGCCAGCAGTTACAGCAGGCGTACTTATAATTCACCCCTCCACTTT. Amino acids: CASSYSRRTYNSPLHF.

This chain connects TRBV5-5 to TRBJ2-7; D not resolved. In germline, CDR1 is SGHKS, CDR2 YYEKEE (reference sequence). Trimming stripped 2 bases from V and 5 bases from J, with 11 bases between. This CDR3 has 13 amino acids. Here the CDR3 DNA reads TGTGCCAGCAGCTTTCTTGGCGGTGACGAGCAGTACTTC. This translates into CASSFLGGDEQYF.

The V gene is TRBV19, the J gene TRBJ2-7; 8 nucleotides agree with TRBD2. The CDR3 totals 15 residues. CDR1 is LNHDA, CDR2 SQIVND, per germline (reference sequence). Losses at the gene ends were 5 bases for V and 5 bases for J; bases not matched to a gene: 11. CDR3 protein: CASSSRGTSINEQYF. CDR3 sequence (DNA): TGTGCCAGTAGTTCCCGAGGGACTAGTATCAACGAGCAGTACTTC.

The CDR3 here is CASSLGPAGDTEAFF. CDR3 nucleotide sequence: TGTGCCAGCAGCTTAGGACCCGCGGGGGACACTGAAGCTTTCTTT. The chain carries TRBV7-2 and TRBJ1-1, with D maybe TRBD1 (5 bases). In germline, CDR1 is SGHTA, CDR2 FQGNSA. This CDR3 region has 15 residues. Trimming removed 1 base at V and 3 bases at J, with 12 bases between. Together with reference TRBV7-2 and TRBJ1-1, the CDR3 gives the full variable domain: GAGVSQSPSNKVTEKGKDVELRCDPISGHTALYWYRQSLGQGLEFLIYFQGNSAPDKSGLPSDRFSAERTGGSVSTLTIQRTQQEDSAVYLCASSLGPAGDTEAFFGQGTRLTVV.

The CDR3 DNA sequence: TGCAGCGTTGGATGGGCCGGATCCGGAAACACCATATATTTT. It yields the protein CSVGWAGSGNTIYF. The chain combines TRBV29-1 with TRBJ1-3; no clear D gene. The CDR3 runs to 14 residues. V was cut by 4 bases and J by 4 bases, with 14 bases left in between. CDR1 SQVTM and CDR2 ANQGSEA come from the germline V gene.

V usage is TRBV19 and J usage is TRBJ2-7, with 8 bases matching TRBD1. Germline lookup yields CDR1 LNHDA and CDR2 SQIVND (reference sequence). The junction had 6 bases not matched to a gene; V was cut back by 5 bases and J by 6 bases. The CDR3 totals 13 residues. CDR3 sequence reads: CASSDRGTPEQYF. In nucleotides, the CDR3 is TGTGCCAGTAGTGACAGGGGAACCCCCGAGCAGTACTTC.

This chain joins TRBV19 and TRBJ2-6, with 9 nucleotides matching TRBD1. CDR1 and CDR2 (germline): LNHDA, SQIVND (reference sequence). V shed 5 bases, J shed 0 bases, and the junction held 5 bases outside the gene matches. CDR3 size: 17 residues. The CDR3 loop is CASSSATGGSGANVLTF. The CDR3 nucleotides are TGTGCCAGTAGTTCCGCGACAGGGGGCTCTGGGGCCAACGTCCTGACTTTC.

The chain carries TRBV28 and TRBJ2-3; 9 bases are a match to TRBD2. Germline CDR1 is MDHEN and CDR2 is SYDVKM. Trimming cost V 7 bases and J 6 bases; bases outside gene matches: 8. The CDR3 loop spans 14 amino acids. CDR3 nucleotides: TGTGCCAGCACCGATAGCGGGAGTACGGATACGCAGTATTTT. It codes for CASTDSGSTDTQYF.

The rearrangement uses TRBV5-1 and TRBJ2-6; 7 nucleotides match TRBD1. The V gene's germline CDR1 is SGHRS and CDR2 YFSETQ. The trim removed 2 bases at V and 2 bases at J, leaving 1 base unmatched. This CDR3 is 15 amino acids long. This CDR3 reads CASSFQGAGANVLTF. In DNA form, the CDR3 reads TGCGCCAGCAGCTTCCAGGGGGCTGGGGCCAACGTCCTGACTTTC.

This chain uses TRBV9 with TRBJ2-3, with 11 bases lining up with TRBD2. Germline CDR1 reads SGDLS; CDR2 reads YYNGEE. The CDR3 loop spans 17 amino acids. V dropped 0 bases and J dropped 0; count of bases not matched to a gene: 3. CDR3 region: CASSVGTSGGSTDTQYF. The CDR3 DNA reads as TGTGCCAGCAGCGTAGGTACTAGCGGGGGAAGCACAGATACGCAGTATTTT. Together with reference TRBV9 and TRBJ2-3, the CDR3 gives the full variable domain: DSGVTQTPKHLITATGQRVTLRCSPRSGDLSVYWYQQSLDQGLQFLIQYYNGEERAKGNILERFSAQQFPDLHSELNLSSLELGDSALYFCASSVGTSGGSTDTQYFGPGTRLTVL.

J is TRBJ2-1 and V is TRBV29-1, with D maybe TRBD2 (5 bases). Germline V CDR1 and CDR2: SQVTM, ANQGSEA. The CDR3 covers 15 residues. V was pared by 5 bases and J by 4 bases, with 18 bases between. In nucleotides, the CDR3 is TGCAGCGTTAACCAAGGAGGCGCCGCGTACAATGAGCAGTTCTTC. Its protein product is CSVNQGGAAYNEQFF.

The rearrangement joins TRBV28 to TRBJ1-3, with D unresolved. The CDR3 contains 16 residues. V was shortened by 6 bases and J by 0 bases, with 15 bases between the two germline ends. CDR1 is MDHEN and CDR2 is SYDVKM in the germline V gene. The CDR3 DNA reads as TGTGCCAGCAGCCCCATTGACGGGAACTCTGGAAACACCATATATTTT. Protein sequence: CASSPIDGNSGNTIYF.

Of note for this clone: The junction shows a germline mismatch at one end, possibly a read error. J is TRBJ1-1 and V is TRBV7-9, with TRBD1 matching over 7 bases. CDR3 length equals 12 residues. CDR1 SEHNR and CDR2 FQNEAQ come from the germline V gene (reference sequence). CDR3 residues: CASSQGGTVGGF. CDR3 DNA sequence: TGTGCCAGCAGCCAAGGCGGGACAGTTGGGGGCTTT.

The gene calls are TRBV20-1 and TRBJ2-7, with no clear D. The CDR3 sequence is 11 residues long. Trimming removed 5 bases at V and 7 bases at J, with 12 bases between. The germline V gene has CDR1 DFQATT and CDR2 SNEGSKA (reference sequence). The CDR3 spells CSAPDLEEQYF. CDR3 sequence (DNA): TGCAGTGCTCCAGACCTGGAGGAGCAGTACTTC.

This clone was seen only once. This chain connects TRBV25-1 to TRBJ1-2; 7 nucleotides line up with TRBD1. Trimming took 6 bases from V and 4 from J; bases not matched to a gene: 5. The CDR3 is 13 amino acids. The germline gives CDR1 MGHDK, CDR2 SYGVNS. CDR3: CASSSGQAYGYTF. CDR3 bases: TGTGCCAGCAGCTCCGGACAGGCCTATGGCTACACCTTC.

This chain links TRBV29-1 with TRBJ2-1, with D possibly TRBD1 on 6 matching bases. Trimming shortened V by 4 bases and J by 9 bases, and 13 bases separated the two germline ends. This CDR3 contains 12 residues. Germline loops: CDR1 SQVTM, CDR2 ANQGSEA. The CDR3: CSVVQGASEQFF. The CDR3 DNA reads TGCAGCGTTGTACAGGGCGCAAGTGAGCAGTTCTTC.

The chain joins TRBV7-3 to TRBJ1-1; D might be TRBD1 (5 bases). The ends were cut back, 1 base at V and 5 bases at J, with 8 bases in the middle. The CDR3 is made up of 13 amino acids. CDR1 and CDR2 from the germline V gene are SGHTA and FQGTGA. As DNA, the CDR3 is TGTGCCAGCAGCTTAAATGGGGGGACTGAAGCTTTCTTT. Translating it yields CASSLNGGTEAFF.

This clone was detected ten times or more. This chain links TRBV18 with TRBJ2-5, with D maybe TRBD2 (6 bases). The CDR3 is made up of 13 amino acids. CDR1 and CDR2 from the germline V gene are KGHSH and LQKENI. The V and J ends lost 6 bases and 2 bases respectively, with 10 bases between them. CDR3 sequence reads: CASSGTSQETQYF. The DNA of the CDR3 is TGTGCCAGCTCCGGGACTTCGCAAGAGACCCAGTACTTC.

The CDR3 DNA follows: TGTGCCAGTAGTGCCTCAAGGGGGGAAAAACTGTTTTTT. It codes for CASSASRGEKLFF. The V and J genes are TRBV19 and TRBJ1-4, with a weak D call TRBD1 (6 bases). The germline gives CDR1 LNHDA, CDR2 SQIVND (reference sequence). The CDR3 runs 13 residues. V lost 5 bases to trimming and J lost 8 bases, with 12 bases between them.

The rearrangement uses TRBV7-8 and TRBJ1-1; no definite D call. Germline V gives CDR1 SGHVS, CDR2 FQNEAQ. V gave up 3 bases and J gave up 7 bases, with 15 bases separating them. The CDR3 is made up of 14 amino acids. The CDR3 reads CASSLVVAGIEAFF. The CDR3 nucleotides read TGTGCCAGCAGCTTGGTTGTGGCGGGGATTGAAGCTTTCTTT.

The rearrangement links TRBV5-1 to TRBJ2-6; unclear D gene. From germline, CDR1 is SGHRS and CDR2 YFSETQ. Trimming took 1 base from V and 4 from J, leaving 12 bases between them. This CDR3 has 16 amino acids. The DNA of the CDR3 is TGCGCCAGCAGCTTGTGGCCAGGAACCGGGGCCAACGTCCTGACTTTC. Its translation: CASSLWPGTGANVLTF.